Each of the 8 T cell receptor beta chains below was sequenced from the same sample in a study of Graves' ophthalmopathy and Graves' hyperthyroidism. Amplified TCR beta CDR3 regions were obtained using RNA transcripts as template. An initial RT-PCR round employing HTBI primers preceded a second-round multiplex PCR. TCRdb re-derived calls from the multiplex PCR reads in MiXCR, one entry per CDR3 protein. The data show 350,000 to 400,000 distinct CDR3 sequences, with 15% seen just once and 5.5% to 7% held by the top ten. The material sequenced was peripheral blood. The receptors were gathered from a woman between 18 and 30 years old with stable Graves' hyperthyroidism.

The chain has TRBV4-1 and TRBJ1-3; 8 positions agree with TRBD1. CDR1 and CDR2 (germline): MGHRA, YSYEKL. The junction had 9 bases not matched to a gene; V was cut back by 1 base and J by 4 bases. This CDR3 is built from 17 residues. The CDR3 protein is CASSQGPTGGSGNTIYF. In DNA, the CDR3 is TGCGCCAGCAGCCAAGGCCCTACAGGGGGATCCGGAAACACCATATATTTT.

This chain connects TRBV6-1 to TRBJ1-1; D not resolved. Trimming left V 5 bases short and J 0 bases short, with 13 bases between. Germline V gene sequence: CDR1 MNHNS, CDR2 SASEGT. The CDR3 runs to 15 residues. In DNA form, the CDR3 reads TGTGCCAGCAGTCTTGCTCGGACCTTGAACACTGAAGCTTTCTTT. It codes for CASSLARTLNTEAFF.

This clonotype came up a few times. J is TRBJ2-3 and V is TRBV6-1; D is uncertain. V dropped 3 bases and J dropped 3 bases, with 19 bases sitting between them. Germline CDR1 reads MNHNS; CDR2 reads SASEGT. The CDR3 contains 17 residues. CDR3 residues: CASSDKVPLLWTDTQYF. The CDR3 DNA sequence: TGTGCCAGCAGTGATAAGGTCCCCCTTTTATGGACAGATACGCAGTATTTT.

This clonotype was recorded many times. The rearrangement links TRBV7-2 to TRBJ2-7; D possibly corresponds to TRBD1 (6 bases). The germline CDR1 and CDR2 sequences are SGHTA and FQGNSA. This CDR3 contains 12 residues. V gave up 4 bases and J gave up 5 bases, with 9 bases separating them. The CDR3 sequence is CASSSYRDEQYF. The CDR3 DNA reads as TGTGCCAGCAGCTCGTACAGGGACGAGCAGTACTTC.

At least ten counts were recorded for this clonotype. This chain links TRBV6-1 with TRBJ1-2; D gene uncertain. Trimming pared 1 base from V and 8 bases from J, leaving 5 bases between. From germline, CDR1 is MNHNS and CDR2 SASEGT. The CDR3 runs 11 residues. This CDR3 is CASSEVRGYTF. CDR3 nucleotide sequence: TGTGCCAGCAGTGAAGTTAGGGGCTACACCTTC.

This clonotype came up many times. The gene calls are TRBV11-2 and TRBJ1-1, with a possible D match to TRBD1 (5 bases). Germline assignment: CDR1 SGHAT and CDR2 FQNNGV. Between the trimmed V and J ends, which lost 6 bases and 4 bases, there was a span of 15 bases. The CDR3 has 14 residues. DNA for the CDR3: TGTGCCAGCAGTTCCGGGGCCGTGCGCACTGAAGCTTTCTTT. It yields the protein CASSSGAVRTEAFF.

Comments on this clonotype: A read error is possible here, since a much larger clone lies one base away. This sequence joins TRBV11-2 and TRBJ2-7; TRBD1 aligns across 7 bases. Germline CDR1 reads SGHAT; CDR2 reads FQNNGV. Germline trimming cut 5 bases from V and 5 bases from J; bases unmatched to any gene: 0. The CDR3 runs to 11 residues. As DNA, the CDR3 is TGTGCCAGCAGCACAGGGGACGAGCAGTACTTC. The encoded protein is CASSTGDEQYF.

This clonotype occurred many times. The V gene is TRBV6-2 or TRBV6-3, the J gene TRBJ2-7, with D perhaps given as TRBD1 or TRBD2 (5 bases each). Germline V CDR1 and CDR2: MNHEY, SVGEGT. V gave up 2 bases and J gave up 0 bases, with 5 bases separating them. CDR3 length: 13 amino acids. This CDR3 reads CASSYGTSYEQYF. The CDR3 region has the DNA TGTGCCAGCAGTTACGGGACCTCCTACGAGCAGTACTTC.